This entry is about one T cell receptor (beta chain). This clone was counted once. Its antigen has not been determined. Per-base quality was not reported, and no clone a single base away is much larger than it. Each collaborating institution followed its own protocols to collect whole blood in K2EDTA tubes. For TCRbeta analysis, collaborators shipped samples in one of three forms: frozen whole blood, isolated PBMCs, or DNA extracted from either of those sample types. These data belong to a study of blood T cell repertoires in COVID-19 (dated by TCRdb to about 2020). Context from the whole study: Collaborator samples came from the United States, Italy and Spain and covered acute and convalescent phases of COVID-19. A freely available public database, intended as a resource for researchers studying the immune response to SARS-CoV-2, is where the repertoires were released. Sample metadata almost always included a de-identified subject ID, COVID-19 status, age in years and sex. The material from the prospective study consisted of cDNA or gDNA derived from T cells, B-cell-depleted T cells, or PBMCs. Deeply sampled blood TCRbeta repertoires from subjects exposed to, actively infected with, or recovered from COVID-19 were included in the dataset. Where available, HLA class I and class II types were taken from metadata supplied by the sample provider and were not determined by assay-based typing. The samples were drawn from two sources: the first 160 participants of the ongoing ImmuneRACE study, and 950 to 1,500 subjects contributed by 6 global collaborators.

The paper as a whole reports these results and caveats: The quantity of clinical and demographic metadata differed by source and by participant and was supplied without curation.

CDR3 length: 15 amino acids, cysteine to phenylalanine. The CDR3 DNA has 45 bases and is translated from base 1. V has 4 bases trimmed and J has 5 bases trimmed; junction bases matching no gene number 9. The germline V gene provides CDR1 SGHRS and CDR2 YFSETQ. TCRbeta CDR3 regions were amplified from genomic DNA using the immunoSEQ Assay, a bias-controlled multiplex PCR. Per the source publication's procedure: The number of nucleated cells in each sample was estimated from the amplification of reference gene primers within the assay. Sequence reads were collapsed and filtered to measure the absolute abundance of every unique TCRbeta CDR3 rearrangement. For each sample, productive Simpson clonality was calculated as the square root of Simpson's diversity index across productive rearrangements. TCRdb stores this immuneACCESS table with in-frame sequences only. Part of the clones is absent; in the studies checked, under half of the shortfall reflects unresolved V genes, and no reason is known for the rest. The D gene and trimming were derived from the DNA, and the V and J assignments and clone size from that table. This sample holds about 14,000 clones; around 85% were observed only once. The ten biggest clones cover around 30% of the sample.

The sequenced material came from peripheral blood. The chain employs TRBV5-1 and TRBJ1-2; TRBD1 aligns with 9 central bases. The receptor's source is a human donor in a cohort sampled during active COVID-19. Read as DNA, the sequence is TGCGCCAGCAGCCTAGGGACAGGGATAGGTTATGGCTACACCTTC. The translation is CASSLGTGIGYGYTF.